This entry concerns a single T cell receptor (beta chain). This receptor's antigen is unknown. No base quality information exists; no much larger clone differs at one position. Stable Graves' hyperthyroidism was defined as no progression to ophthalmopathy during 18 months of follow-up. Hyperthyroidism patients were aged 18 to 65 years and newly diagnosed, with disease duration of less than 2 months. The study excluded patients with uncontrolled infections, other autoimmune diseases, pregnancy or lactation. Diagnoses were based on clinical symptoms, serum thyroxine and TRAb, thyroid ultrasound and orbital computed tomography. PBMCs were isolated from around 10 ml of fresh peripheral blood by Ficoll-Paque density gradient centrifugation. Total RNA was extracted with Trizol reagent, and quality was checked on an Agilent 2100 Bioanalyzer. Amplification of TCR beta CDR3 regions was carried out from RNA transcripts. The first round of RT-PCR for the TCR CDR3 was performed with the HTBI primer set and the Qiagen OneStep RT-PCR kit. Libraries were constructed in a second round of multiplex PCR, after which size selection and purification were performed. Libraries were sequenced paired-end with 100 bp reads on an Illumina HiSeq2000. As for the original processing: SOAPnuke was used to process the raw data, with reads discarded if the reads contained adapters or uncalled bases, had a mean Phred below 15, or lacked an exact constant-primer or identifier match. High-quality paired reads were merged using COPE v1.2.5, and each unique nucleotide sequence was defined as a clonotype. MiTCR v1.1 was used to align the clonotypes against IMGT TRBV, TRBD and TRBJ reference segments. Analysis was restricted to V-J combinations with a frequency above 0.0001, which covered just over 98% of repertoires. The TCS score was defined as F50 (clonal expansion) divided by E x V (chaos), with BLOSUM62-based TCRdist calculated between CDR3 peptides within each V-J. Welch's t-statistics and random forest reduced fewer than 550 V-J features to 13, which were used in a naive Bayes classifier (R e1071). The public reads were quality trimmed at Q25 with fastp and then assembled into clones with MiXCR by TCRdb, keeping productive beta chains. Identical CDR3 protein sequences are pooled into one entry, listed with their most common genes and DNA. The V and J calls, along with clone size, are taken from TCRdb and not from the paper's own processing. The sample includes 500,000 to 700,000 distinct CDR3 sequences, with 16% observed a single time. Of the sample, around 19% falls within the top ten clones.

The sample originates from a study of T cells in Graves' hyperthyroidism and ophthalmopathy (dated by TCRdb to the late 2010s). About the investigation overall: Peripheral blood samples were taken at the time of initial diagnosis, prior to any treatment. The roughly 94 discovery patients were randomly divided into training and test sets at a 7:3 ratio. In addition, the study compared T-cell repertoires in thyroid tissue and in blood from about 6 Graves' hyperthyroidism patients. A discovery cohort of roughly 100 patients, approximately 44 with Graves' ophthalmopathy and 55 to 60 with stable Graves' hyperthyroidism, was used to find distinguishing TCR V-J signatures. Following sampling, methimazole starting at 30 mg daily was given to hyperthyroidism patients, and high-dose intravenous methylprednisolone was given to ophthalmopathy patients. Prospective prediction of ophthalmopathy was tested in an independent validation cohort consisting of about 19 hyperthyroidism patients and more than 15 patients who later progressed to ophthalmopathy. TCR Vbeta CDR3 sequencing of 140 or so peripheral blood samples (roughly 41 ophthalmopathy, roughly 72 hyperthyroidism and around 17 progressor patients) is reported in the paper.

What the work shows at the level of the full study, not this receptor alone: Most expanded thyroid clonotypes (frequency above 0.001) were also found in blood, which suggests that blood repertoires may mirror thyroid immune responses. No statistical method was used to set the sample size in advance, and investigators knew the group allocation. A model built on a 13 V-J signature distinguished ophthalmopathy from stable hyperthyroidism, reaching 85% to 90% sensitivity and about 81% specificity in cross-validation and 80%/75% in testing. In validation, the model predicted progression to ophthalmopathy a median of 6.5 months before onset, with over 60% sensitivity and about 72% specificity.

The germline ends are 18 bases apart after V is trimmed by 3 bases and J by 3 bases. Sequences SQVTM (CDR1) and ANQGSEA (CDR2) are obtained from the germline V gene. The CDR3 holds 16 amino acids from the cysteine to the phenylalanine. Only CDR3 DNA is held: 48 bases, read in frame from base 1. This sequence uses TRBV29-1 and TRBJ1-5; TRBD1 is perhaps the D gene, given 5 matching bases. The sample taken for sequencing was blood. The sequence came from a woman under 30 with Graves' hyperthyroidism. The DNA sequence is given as TGCAGCGTTGAGTCTAGGGGAGGGGCTTTCAATCAGCCCCAGCATTTT. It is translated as CSVESRGGAFNQPQHF.